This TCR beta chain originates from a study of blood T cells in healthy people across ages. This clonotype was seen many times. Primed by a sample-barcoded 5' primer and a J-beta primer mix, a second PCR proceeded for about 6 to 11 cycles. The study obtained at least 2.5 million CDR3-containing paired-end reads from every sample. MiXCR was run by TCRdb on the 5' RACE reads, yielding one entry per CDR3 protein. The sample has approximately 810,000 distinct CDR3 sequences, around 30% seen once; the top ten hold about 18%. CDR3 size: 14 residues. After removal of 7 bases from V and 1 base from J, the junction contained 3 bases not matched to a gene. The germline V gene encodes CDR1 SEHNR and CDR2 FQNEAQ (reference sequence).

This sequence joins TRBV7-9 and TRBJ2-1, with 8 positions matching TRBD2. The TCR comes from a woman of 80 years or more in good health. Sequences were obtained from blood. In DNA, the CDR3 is TGTGCCAGCAAGCGGGGGACGTCCTACAATGAGCAGTTCTTC. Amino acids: CASKRGTSYNEQFF.